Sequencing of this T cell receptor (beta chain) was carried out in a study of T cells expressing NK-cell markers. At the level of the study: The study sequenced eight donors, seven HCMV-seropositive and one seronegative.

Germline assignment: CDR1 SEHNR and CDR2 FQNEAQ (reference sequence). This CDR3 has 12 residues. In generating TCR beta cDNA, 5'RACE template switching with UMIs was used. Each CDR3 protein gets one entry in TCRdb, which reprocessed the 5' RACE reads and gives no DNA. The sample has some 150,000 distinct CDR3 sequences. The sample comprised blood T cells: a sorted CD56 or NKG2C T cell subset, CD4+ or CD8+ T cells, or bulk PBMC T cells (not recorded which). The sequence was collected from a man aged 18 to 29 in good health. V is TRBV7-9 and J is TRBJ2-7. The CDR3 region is CASSLGPDEQYF. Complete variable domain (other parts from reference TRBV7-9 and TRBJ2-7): DTGVSQNPRHKITKRGQNVTFRCDPISEHNRLYWYRQTLGQGPEFLTYFQNEAQLEKSRLLSDRFSAERPKGSFSTLEIQRTEQGDSAMYLCASSLGPDEQYFGPGTRLTVT.